The subject of this entry is one T cell receptor beta chain. These data are taken from a study of blood T cells in healthy people across ages. A second PCR of 7 to 11 cycles used a sample-barcoded 5' primer and a J-beta primer mix. TCRdb redid the calling of the 5' RACE reads with MiXCR, one entry per CDR3 protein. The table has about 840,000 distinct CDR3 sequences, just under 30% seen once. For every donor, a draw yielded around 10 milliliters of peripheral blood. Trimming took 8 bases from V and 6 from J, leaving 20 bases between them. This CDR3 region has 15 residues. Germline CDR1 reads MNHEY; CDR2 reads SVGAGI. This sample was shared with a second study, whose subject was T cells of mothers and their children.

The sample taken for sequencing was blood. The chain carries TRBV6-5 and TRBJ2-1; tentative D call: TRBD2 (7 bases). This TCR came from a woman in her thirties or forties in good health. The CDR3 spells CASLRGGGSGNEQFF. CDR3 bases: TGTGCCAGCCTCAGAGGGGGGGGCTCGGGCAATGAGCAGTTCTTC.